A selection of T cell receptor beta chains follows, all from one sample in a study of blood T cell repertoires in COVID-19. Libraries were prepared by immunoSEQ multiplex PCR; TCRdb keeps only in-frame clonotypes and omits some of them. This sample has around 85,000 clones; 90% occur once, and the top ten carry about 4.3%. Sequences were obtained from peripheral blood. The receptors originated from a woman at least 80 years old with active or convalescent COVID-19. The CDR3 runs from the conserved cysteine through the conserved F or W. The order of the fields is J gene, clone size, D gene, V gene, CDR3 DNA, CDR3 protein. A D gene is named only where the DNA matches it firmly. Size is stated for part of the rows, as once, few or many counts, or as a class when the clone is expanded.

TRBJ1-1 - - TRBV10-2 TGCGCCAGCAGTGATATTGGGGGCGCGGTAGGGAAGAAAGCTTTCTTT CASSDIGGAVGKKAFF
TRBJ1-4 - TRBD1 TRBV5-1 TGCGCCAGCAGCTTCCAGACAGGGGGTCTAGAAAAACTGTTTTTT CASSFQTGGLEKLFF
TRBJ2-5 - TRBD2 TRBV5-4 TGTGCCAGCAGCGTCCTAGCGGGAGGAGAGACCCAGTACTTC CASSVLAGGETQYF
TRBJ1-6 - TRBD1 TRBV5-4 TGTGCCAGCAGCAAGGGACAGGTGGATAATTCACCCCTCCACTTT CASSKGQVDNSPLHF
TRBJ2-6 - - TRBV12-5 TGTGCTAGTGGTTTGTCACAGGCCTCTGGGGCCAACGTCCTGACTTTC CASGLSQASGANVLTF
TRBJ2-1 - - TRBV6-1 TGTGCCAGCAGTGAAATGCTGCGATCCTACAATGAGCAGTTCTTC CASSEMLRSYNEQFF
TRBJ2-5 - - TRBV19 TGTGCCAGTAGTTCAGCACCGACCCGAGGGGAGACCCAGTACTTC CASSSAPTRGETQYF
TRBJ2-1 - TRBD2 TRBV11-2 TGTGCCAGCAGCTCCACGTCCCTAGCGGGAGGGCCGAATGAGCAGTTCTTC CASSSTSLAGGPNEQFF
TRBJ1-6 - TRBD1 TRBV5-4 TGTGCCAGCAGCGAGGGGACAGGGGGCAATTCACCCCTCCACTTT CASSEGTGGNSPLHF
TRBJ2-1 - TRBD1 TRBV28 TGTGCCAGCAGTTTACTACAGGGGGGAAATGAGCAGTTCTTC CASSLLQGGNEQFF
TRBJ1-5 once - TRBV10-1 TGCGCCAGCAGTGAGCGGGTTTGGATTCATCAGCCCCAGCATTTT CASSERVWIHQPQHF
TRBJ1-1 - TRBD1 TRBV25-1 TGTGCCAGCAGCTCACCCGGGACAGGGAACGAAGCTTTCTTT CASSSPGTGNEAFF
TRBJ2-2 - TRBD1 TRBV18 TGTGCCAGCTCAGCACCTCTCGGGACAGGGGTCACCGGGGAGCTGTTTTTT CASSAPLGTGVTGELFF
TRBJ1-1 - - TRBV6-5 TGTGCCAGCAGTCAGGGGACTGAAGCTTTCTTT CASSQGTEAFF
TRBJ2-2 - TRBD2 TRBV15 TGTGCCACCAGCAGAGTCCCTAGTATAGCGGGAGGGCCCGGGGAGCTGTTTTTT CATSRVPSIAGGPGELFF
TRBJ2-3 - - TRBV28 TGTGCCAGCAGTTCAGTGGTAGATACGCAGTATTTT CASSSVVDTQYF
TRBJ2-3 - - TRBV11-2 TGTGCCAGCAGCTTACAAGCGTTTAGCACAGATACGCAGTATTTT CASSLQAFSTDTQYF
TRBJ1-4 - - TRBV10-3 TGTGCCATCAGTGAGGTGGCAGCAACTAATGAAAAACTGTTTTTT CAISEVAATNEKLFF
TRBJ1-4 once - TRBV5-1 TGCGCCAGCAGCCTCGGACCCTCGGGGTATGAAAAACTGTTTTTT CASSLGPSGYEKLFF
TRBJ2-7 few TRBD2 TRBV7-9 TGTGCCAGCAGCTTAGCCCTAGCGGGAGCCCACGAGCAGTACTTC CASSLALAGAHEQYF
TRBJ2-7 - TRBD2 TRBV29-1 TGCAGCGTTGAAATTCTAGCGGGAGCGGGGGAGCAGTACTTC CSVEILAGAGEQYF
TRBJ2-7 once - TRBV5-4 TGTGCCAGCAGCCCGGAGCCAGGGGAACGTTCCTACGAGCAGTACTTC CASSPEPGERSYEQYF
TRBJ1-1 - TRBD1 TRBV7-6 TGTGCCAGCAGCTCGGGACAGGGAACGGGCACTGAAGCTTTCTTT CASSSGQGTGTEAFF
TRBJ2-3 once TRBD2 TRBV4-3 TGCGCCAGCAGCCAAGGGCCCCTAGGTCTAGCGGGGACCGCCGGCACAGATACGCAGTATTTT CASSQGPLGLAGTAGTDTQYF
TRBJ2-5 - - TRBV21-1 TGTGCCAGCAGCGACGGGGACAGGCTTATCGAGACCCAGTACTTC CASSDGDRLIETQYF
TRBJ2-1 - - TRBV7-7 TGTGCCAGCAGCTTAGGGACTTTATACAATGAGCAGTTCTTC CASSLGTLYNEQFF